The next 7 T cell receptor beta chains were all read from a single sample in a study of blood T cells in healthy people across ages. Primers used in a second PCR of about 7 to 12 cycles were a sample-barcoded 5' primer and a J-beta primer mix. In TCRdb, the 5' RACE reads were re-called with MiXCR into one record per CDR3 protein. The sample yields about 1.6 million distinct CDR3 sequences, about 35% seen once. Sequences were obtained from blood. These receptors came from a woman aged 30 to 39 in good health.

The genes are TRBV27 and TRBJ1-1, with D tentatively TRBD1 (5 bases). The CDR3 is 11 amino acids. Germline V lookup: CDR1 MNHEY, CDR2 SMNVEV (reference sequence). With 9 bases removed from V and 7 bases from J, the gap between germline ends came to 12 bases. The CDR3 DNA sequence: TGTGCCAGTTCGGGACCCTATGAAGCTTTCTTT. Translating gives CASSGPYEAFF.

The chain employs TRBV2 and TRBJ2-1; D remains unclear. The germline V gene encodes CDR1 SNHLY and CDR2 FYNNEI. The V end lost 2 bases, the J end lost 5 bases, and 4 bases lay between the germline ends. This CDR3 has 12 residues. DNA of the CDR3: TGTGCCAGCAGTGAAACGGACAATGAGCAGTTCTTC. It encodes CASSETDNEQFF.

The J gene is TRBJ2-1, the V gene TRBV7-3; D remains ambiguous. The CDR3 totals 13 residues. Germline values: CDR1 SGHTA, CDR2 FQGTGA. Trimming took off 5 bases at V and 8 bases at J, with 13 bases between the two ends. The CDR3 bases are TGTGCCAGCAGCCCACCTATGGGCTATGAGCAGTTCTTC. It is translated as CASSPPMGYEQFF.

V usage is TRBV7-2 and J usage is TRBJ2-6; possible D gene TRBD2, 6 bases. This CDR3 comprises 16 residues. V was clipped by 7 bases and J by 4 bases, with 17 bases between them. In germline, CDR1 is SGHTA, CDR2 FQGNSA. CDR3 loop: CASTPRDFSGANVLTF. The CDR3 DNA sequence: TGTGCCAGCACCCCACGGGACTTTTCGGGGGCCAACGTCCTGACTTTC.

This clonotype has only a few counts. The rearrangement links TRBV11-2 to TRBJ1-2, with 8 bases fitting TRBD1. V shed 6 bases, J shed 6 bases, and the junction held 6 bases outside the gene matches. CDR3 length equals 13 residues. Germline V gene sequence: CDR1 SGHAT, CDR2 FQNNGV. The CDR3, as DNA: TGTGCCAGCAGTTTGACAGGGGAGAATGGCTACACCTTC. Protein product: CASSLTGENGYTF.

The chain is built from TRBV6-6 and TRBJ1-5; D ambiguous. This CDR3 has 16 residues. Trimming removed 1 base from V and 2 bases from J, with 12 bases in between. Germline CDR1 MNHNY, CDR2 SVGAGI (reference sequence). The CDR3, as DNA: TGTGCCAGCAGTTACTTGGGCGTTGGGGGCAATCAGCCCCAGCATTTT. This translates into CASSYLGVGGNQPQHF.

The sample holds a few counts of this clonotype. The V and J genes are TRBV27 and TRBJ2-4, with 8 bases lining up with TRBD1. CDR1 and CDR2 (germline): MNHEY, SMNVEV (reference sequence). The CDR3 runs to 19 residues. V lost 2 bases, J lost 0 bases, and 12 bases stayed unmatched. DNA for the CDR3: TGTGCCAGCAGTTTACCTGGACAGGGTTGGAACCTAGCCAAAAACATTCAGTACTTC. This gives the protein CASSLPGQGWNLAKNIQYF.